The T cell receptor beta chain described here comes from a study of cytomegalovirus exposure and HLA in healthy donors. Looking at the study overall: From donors who were HLA-typed, an early data release held about 85 million unique TCRs.

With 60 Vbeta and 13 Jbeta primers, the PCR was carried out. TCRdb's copy holds only in-frame clones and misses some; the assay was immunoSEQ multiplex PCR. This table has more than 110,000 clones, less than 10% appearing once. The CDR3 is 14 amino acids. V lost 3 bases to trimming and J lost 2 bases, with 13 bases between them. The V gene's germline CDR1 is GTSNPN and CDR2 SVGIG (reference sequence). The sequenced sample consisted of PBMCs. The clonotype comes from a man between 50 and 59 years old in good health and CMV-seronegative. This chain joins TRBV30 and TRBJ1-1; D perhaps matches TRBD1 (6 bases). The CDR3 loop reads CAWRVGHLNTEAFF. DNA for the CDR3: TGTGCCTGGAGGGTGGGACACCTAAACACTGAAGCTTTCTTT.